A single count supports the clone carrying this TCR beta chain. The age range of participants was about 18 to 100 years, with residence in some 25 US areas. Cohort 3 donors were reported recovered after two negative PCRs, clearance, or symptom resolution. This entry is derived from a study of blood T cell repertoires in COVID-19. Study-wide background: T cells, B-cell-depleted T cells, or PBMCs supplied cDNA or gDNA.

This CDR3 contains 16 residues. Germline CDR1 MDHEN, CDR2 SYDVKM. The J segment lost 4 bases and the V segment lost 5 bases, leaving 13 bases of the junction unmatched. Study processing details: Estimation of nucleated cell counts relied on the amplification of reference gene primers. Produced via immunoSEQ multiplex PCR; TCRdb's table is partial and in-frame only. The V and J calls and the clone size are those of that table, but D and trimming were determined from the DNA. The data show hundreds of thousands of clones, roughly 90% seen once. The rearrangement uses TRBV28 and TRBJ2-7, with 8 bases aligning to TRBD2. Sequencing input: PBMCs or T cells enriched from blood (not recorded which). This TCR came from a woman between 45 and 60 years old who had recovered from COVID-19. CDR3 bases: TGTGCCAGCAGTGCCGCTGAGGCTAGCGGGTTTTACGAGCAGTACTTC. Its translation is CASSAAEASGFYEQYF.